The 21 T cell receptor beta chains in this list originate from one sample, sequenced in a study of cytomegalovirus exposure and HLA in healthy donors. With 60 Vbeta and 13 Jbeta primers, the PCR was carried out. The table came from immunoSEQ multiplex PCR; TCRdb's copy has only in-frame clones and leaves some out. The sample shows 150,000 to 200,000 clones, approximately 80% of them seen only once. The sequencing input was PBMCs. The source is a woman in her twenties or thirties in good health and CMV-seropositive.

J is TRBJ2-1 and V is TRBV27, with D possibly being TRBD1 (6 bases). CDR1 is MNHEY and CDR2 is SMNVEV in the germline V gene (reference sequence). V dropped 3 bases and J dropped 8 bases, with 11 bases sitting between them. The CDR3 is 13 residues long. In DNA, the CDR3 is TGTGCCAGCAGTTTCCACAGGGAAGATGAGCAGTTCTTC. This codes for CASSFHREDEQFF.

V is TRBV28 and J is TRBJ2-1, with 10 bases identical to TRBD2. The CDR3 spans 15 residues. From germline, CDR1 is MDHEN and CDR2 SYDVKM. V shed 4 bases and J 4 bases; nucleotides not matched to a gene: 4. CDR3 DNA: TGTGCCAGCAGTTCTCTAGCGGGAGTGTACAATGAGCAGTTCTTC. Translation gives CASSSLAGVYNEQFF.

The CDR3 loop reads CASSRGALSTDTQYF. The CDR3 DNA is TGTGCCAGCAGCCGGGGGGCCCTTAGCACAGATACGCAGTATTTT. The V and J genes are TRBV11-2 and TRBJ2-3; D perhaps matches TRBD2 (7 bases). Germline CDR1 reads SGHAT; CDR2 reads FQNNGV. V lost 5 bases, J lost 0 bases, and 12 bases lay in between. The CDR3 is 15 amino acids.

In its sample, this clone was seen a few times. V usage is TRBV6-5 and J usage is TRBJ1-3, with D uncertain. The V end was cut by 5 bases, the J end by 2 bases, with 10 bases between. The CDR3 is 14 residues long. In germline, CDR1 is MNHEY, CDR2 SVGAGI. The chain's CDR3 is CASSPRFAGNTIYF. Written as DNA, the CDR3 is TGTGCCAGCAGTCCCCGGTTCGCTGGAAACACCATATATTTT.

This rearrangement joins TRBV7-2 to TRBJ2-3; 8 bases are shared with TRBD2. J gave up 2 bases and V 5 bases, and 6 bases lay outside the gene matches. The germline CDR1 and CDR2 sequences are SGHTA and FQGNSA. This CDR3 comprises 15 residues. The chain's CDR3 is CASSTDSGTTDTQYF. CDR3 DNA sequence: TGTGCCAGCAGCACTGATAGCGGGACCACAGATACGCAGTATTTT.

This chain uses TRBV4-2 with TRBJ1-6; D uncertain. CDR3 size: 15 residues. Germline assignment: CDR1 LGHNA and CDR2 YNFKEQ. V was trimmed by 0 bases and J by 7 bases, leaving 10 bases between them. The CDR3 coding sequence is TGTGCCAGCAGCCAAGACAAAGGAGTAAATTCACCCCTCCACTTT. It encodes CASSQDKGVNSPLHF.

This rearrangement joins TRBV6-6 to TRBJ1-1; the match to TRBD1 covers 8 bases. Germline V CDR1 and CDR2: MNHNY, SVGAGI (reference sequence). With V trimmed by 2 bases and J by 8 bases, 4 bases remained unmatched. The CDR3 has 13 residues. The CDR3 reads CASSYRDRREAFF. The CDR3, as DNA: TGTGCCAGCAGTTACCGGGACAGGAGAGAAGCTTTCTTT.

CDR3 DNA sequence: TGTGCCAGCAGCCAAACAACGAACTACGAGCAGTACTTC. The encoded protein is CASSQTTNYEQYF. The V and J genes are TRBV14 and TRBJ2-7; D remains unclear. From germline, CDR1 is SGHDN and CDR2 FVKESK. The CDR3 loop spans 13 amino acids. Trimming cost V 2 bases and J 3 bases, with 8 bases left between them.

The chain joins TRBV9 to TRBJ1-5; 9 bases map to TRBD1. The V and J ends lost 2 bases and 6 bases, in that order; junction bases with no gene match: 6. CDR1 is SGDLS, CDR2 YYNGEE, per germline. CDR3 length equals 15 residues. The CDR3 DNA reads TGTGCCAGCAGCGTCCGGGACAGGGTTCGTCAGCCCCAGCATTTT. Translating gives CASSVRDRVRQPQHF.

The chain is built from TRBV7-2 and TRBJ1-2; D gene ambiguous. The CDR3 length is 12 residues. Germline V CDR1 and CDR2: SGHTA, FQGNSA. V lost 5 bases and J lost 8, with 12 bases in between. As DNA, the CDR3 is TGTGCCAGCAGCCCGAGGGCCGACGGCTACACCTTC. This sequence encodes CASSPRADGYTF.

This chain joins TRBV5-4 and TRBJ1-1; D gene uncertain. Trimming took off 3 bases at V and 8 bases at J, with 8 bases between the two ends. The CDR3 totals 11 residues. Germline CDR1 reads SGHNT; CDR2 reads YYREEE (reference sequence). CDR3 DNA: TGTGCCAGCAGCTCCGGCGGGGAAGCTTTCTTT. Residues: CASSSGGEAFF.

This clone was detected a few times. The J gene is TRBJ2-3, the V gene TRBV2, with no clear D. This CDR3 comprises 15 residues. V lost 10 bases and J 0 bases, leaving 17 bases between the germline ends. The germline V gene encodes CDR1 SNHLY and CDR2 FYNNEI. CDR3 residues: CAIDSYPTSTDTQYF. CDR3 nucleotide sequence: TGTGCCATAGACTCCTATCCCACTAGCACAGATACGCAGTATTTT. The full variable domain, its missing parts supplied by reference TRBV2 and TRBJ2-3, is EPEVTQTPSHQVTQMGQEVILRCVPISNHLYFYWYRQILGQKVEFLVSFYNNEISEKSEIFDDQFSVERPDGSNFTLKIRSTKLEDSAMYFCAIDSYPTSTDTQYFGPGTRLTVL.

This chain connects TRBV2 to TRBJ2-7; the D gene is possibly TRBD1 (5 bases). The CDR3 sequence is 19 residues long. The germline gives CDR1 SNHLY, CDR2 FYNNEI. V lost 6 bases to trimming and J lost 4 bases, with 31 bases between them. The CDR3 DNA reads TGTGCCAGCAGCCAGGGATTTTTTTTCAAGCAGAAGGCGGCATACGAGCAGTACTTC. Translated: CASSQGFFFKQKAAYEQYF.

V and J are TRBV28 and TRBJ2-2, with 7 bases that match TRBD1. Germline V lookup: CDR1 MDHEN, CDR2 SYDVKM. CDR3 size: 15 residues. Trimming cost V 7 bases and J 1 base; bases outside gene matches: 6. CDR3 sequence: CASIPDRVNTGELFF. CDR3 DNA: TGTGCCAGCATTCCCGACAGGGTGAACACCGGGGAGCTGTTTTTT.

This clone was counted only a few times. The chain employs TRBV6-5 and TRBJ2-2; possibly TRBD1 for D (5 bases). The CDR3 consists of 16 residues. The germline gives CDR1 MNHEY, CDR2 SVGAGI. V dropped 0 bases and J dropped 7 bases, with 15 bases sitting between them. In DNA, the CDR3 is TGTGCCAGCAGTTACTCGGTTCAGACAGCTAACGGGGAGCTGTTTTTT. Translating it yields CASSYSVQTANGELFF.

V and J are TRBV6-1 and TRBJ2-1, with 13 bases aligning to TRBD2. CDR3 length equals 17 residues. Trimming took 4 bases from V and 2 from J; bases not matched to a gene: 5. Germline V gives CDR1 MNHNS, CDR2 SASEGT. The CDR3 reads CASSGTSGSFTYNEQFF. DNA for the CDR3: TGTGCCAGCAGTGGGACTAGCGGGAGCTTCACCTACAATGAGCAGTTCTTC.

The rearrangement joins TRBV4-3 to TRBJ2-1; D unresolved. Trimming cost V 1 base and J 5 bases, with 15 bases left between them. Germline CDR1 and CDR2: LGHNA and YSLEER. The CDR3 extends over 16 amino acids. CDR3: CASSQGLSGRHNEQFF. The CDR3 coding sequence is TGCGCCAGCAGCCAAGGGCTTTCAGGTCGGCACAATGAGCAGTTCTTC.

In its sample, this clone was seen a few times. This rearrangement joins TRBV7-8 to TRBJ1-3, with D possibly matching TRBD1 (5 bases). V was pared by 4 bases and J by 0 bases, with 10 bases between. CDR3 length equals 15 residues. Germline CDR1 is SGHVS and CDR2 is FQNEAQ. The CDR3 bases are TGTGCCAGCAGCTCCAGGGTGAGCTCTGGAAACACCATATATTTT. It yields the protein CASSSRVSSGNTIYF.

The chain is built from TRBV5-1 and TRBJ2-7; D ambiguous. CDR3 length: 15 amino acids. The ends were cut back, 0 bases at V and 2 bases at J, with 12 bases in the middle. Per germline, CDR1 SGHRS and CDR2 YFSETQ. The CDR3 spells CASSLEVQLPYEQYF. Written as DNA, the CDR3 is TGCGCCAGCAGCTTGGAAGTACAGCTGCCCTACGAGCAGTACTTC.

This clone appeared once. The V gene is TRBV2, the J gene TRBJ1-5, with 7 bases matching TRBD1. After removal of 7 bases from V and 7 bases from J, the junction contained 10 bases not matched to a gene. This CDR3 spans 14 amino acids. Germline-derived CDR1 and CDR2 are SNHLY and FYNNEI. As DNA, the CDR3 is TGTGCCAGCAAGGGTAGGCAGGGGGAGCAGCCCCAGCATTTT. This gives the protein CASKGRQGEQPQHF.

CDR3 protein: CASSWGGPSYEQYF. The DNA for the CDR3 is TGTGCCAGCAGTTGGGGCGGACCTTCCTACGAGCAGTACTTC. The rearrangement joins TRBV27 to TRBJ2-7; D may be TRBD1 (5 bases). Looked up from germline, CDR1 is MNHEY and CDR2 is SMNVEV (reference sequence). V was trimmed by 4 bases and J by 1 base, leaving 11 bases between them. This CDR3 is 14 amino acids long.